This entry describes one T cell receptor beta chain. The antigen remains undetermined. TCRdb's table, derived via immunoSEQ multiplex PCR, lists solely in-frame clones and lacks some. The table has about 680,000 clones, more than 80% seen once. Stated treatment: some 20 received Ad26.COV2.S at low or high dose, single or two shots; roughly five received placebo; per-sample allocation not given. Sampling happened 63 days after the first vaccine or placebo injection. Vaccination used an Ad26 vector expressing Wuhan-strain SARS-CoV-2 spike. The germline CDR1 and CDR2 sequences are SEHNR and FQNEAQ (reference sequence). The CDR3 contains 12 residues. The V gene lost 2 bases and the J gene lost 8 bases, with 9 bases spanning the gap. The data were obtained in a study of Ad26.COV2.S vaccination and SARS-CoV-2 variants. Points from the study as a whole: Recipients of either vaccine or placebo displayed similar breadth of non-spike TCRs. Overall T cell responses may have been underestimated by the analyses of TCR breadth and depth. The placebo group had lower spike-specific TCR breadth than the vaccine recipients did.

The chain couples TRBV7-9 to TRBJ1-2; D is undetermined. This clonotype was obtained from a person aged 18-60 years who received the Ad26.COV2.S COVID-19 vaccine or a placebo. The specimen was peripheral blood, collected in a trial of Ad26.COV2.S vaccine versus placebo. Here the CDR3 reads CASSLTLGGYTF. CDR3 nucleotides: TGTGCCAGCAGCTTAACCCTAGGGGGCTACACCTTC.